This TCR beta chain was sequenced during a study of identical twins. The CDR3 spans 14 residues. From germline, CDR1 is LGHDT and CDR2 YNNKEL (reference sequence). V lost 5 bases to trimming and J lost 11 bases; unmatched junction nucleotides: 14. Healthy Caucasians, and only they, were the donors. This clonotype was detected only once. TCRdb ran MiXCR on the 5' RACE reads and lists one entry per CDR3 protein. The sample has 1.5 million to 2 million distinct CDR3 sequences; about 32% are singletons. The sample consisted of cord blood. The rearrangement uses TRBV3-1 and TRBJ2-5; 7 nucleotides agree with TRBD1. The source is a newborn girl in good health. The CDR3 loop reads CASSGQVRAYKQYF. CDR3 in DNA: TGTGCCAGCAGCGGACAGGTGCGCGCCTACAAGCAGTACTTC.